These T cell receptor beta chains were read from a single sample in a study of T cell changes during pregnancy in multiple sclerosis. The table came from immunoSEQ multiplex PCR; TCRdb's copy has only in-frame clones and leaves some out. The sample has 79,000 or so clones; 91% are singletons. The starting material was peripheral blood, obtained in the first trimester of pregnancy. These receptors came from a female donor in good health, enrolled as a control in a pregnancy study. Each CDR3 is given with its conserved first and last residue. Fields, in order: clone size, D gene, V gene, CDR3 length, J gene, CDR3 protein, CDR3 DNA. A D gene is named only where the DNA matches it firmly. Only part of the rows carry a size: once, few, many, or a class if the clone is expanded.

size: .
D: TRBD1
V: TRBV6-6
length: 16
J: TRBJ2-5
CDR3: CASSPQGVGHGETQYF
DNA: TGTGCCAGCAGTCCTCAGGGGGTCGGGCATGGAGAGACCCAGTACTTC

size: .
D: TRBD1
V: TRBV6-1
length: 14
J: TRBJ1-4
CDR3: CASRPGTANEKLFF
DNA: TGTGCCAGCAGGCCCGGGACAGCGAATGAAAAACTGTTTTTT

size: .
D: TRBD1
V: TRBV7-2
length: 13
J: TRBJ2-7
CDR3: CASSRTGSGEQYF
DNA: TGTGCCAGCAGTAGGACAGGGTCGGGCGAGCAGTACTTC

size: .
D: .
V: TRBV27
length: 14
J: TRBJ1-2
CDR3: CASKETATNYGYTF
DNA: TGTGCCAGCAAAGAGACAGCCACAAATTATGGCTACACCTTC

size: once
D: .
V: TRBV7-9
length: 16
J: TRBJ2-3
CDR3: CASSPPQPRQADTQYF
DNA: TGTGCCAGCAGCCCCCCTCAACCTCGACAGGCGGATACGCAGTATTTT

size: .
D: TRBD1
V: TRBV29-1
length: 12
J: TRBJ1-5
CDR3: CSVGTGDRPQHF
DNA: TGCAGCGTTGGGACAGGGGATAGGCCCCAGCATTTT

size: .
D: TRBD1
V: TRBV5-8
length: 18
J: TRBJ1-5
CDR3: CASSLVRDSQNSNQPQHF
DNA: TGTGCCAGCAGCTTGGTTCGGGACAGCCAAAATAGCAATCAGCCCCAGCATTTT

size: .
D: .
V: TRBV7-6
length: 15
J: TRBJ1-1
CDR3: CASSLAGGGNTEAFF
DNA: TGTGCCAGCAGCTTAGCGGGAGGGGGAAACACTGAAGCTTTCTTT

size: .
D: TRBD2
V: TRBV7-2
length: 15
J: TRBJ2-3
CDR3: CASSRTSGRTDTQYF
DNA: TGTGCCAGCAGCAGGACTAGCGGGAGAACAGATACGCAGTATTTT

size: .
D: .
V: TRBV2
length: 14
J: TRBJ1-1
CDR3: CASSEYGLNRLAFF
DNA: TGTGCCAGCAGTGAATATGGGCTTAACCGCCTGGCTTTCTTT

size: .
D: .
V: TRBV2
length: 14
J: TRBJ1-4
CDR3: CASSSQGSNEKLFF
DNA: TGTGCCAGCAGTTCTCAGGGGAGTAATGAAAAACTGTTTTTT

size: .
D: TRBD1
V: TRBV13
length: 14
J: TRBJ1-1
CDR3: CASSFDRADTEAFF
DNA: TGTGCCAGCAGCTTTGACAGGGCGGACACTGAAGCTTTCTTT

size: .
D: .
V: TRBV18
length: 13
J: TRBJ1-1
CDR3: CASSLSSNTEAFF
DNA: TGTGCCAGCTCACTTAGTTCGAACACTGAAGCTTTCTTT

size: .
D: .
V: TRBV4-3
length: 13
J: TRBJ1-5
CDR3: CASSLGVGQPQHF
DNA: TGCGCCAGCAGCCTAGGGGTCGGGCAGCCCCAGCATTTT

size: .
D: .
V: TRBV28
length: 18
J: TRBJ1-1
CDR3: CASSLSPSSGGRVAEAFF
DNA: TGTGCCAGCAGTTTGTCCCCTAGCTCGGGGGGGCGTGTTGCTGAAGCTTTCTTT

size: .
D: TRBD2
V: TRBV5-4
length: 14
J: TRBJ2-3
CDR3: CASSLWTSRDTQYF
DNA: TGTGCCAGCAGCTTGTGGACTAGCAGAGATACGCAGTATTTT

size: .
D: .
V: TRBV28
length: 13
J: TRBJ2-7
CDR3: CASKYAGTYEQYF
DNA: TGTGCCAGCAAATACGCGGGGACCTACGAGCAGTACTTC

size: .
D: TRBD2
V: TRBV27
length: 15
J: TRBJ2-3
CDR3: CASSFSGGGTDTQYF
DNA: TGTGCCAGCAGTTTTAGCGGGGGGGGGACAGATACGCAGTATTTT

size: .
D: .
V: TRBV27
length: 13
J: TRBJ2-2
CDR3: CASSQGYTGELFF
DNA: TGTGCCAGCAGTCAGGGGTACACCGGGGAGCTGTTTTTT

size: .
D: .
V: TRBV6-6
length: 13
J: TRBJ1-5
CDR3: CASTGEGYQPQHF
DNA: TGTGCCAGCACAGGGGAGGGGTATCAGCCCCAGCATTTT

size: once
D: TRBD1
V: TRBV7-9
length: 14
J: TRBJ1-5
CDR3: CASSQGQPNQPQHF
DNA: TGTGCCAGCAGCCAGGGACAGCCAAATCAGCCCCAGCATTTT

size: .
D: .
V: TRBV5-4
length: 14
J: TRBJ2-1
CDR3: CASSLGRGYNEQFF
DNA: TGTGCCAGCAGCTTGGGGCGGGGATACAATGAGCAGTTCTTC

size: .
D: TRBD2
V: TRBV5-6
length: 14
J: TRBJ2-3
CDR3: CASRVSGFTDTQYF
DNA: TGTGCCAGCAGGGTTAGCGGGTTCACAGATACGCAGTATTTT

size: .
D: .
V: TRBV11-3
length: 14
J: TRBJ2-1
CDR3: CASSKTGKGNEQFF
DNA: TGTGCCAGCAGTAAGACAGGAAAAGGGAATGAGCAGTTCTTC

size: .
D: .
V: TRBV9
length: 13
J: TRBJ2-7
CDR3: CASSPGQPLEQYF
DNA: TGTGCCAGCAGCCCGGGACAACCACTCGAGCAGTACTTC

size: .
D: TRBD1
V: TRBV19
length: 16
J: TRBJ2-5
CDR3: CASSIGVGQGQETQYF
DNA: TGTGCCAGTAGTATCGGGGTGGGACAGGGGCAAGAGACCCAGTACTTC

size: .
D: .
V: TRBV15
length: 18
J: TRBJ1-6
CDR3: CATSRAGSGGTYNSPLHF
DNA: TGTGCCACCAGCAGGGCGGGATCGGGGGGCACGTATAATTCACCCCTCCACTTT

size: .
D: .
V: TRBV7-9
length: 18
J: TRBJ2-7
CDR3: CASSGSGWQAGISYEQYF
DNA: TGTGCCAGCAGCGGAAGTGGGTGGCAGGCGGGGATCTCCTACGAGCAGTACTTC

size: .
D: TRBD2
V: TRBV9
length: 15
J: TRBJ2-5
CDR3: CASSAAGGVEETQYF
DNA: TGTGCCAGCAGCGCCGCCGGGGGGGTCGAAGAGACCCAGTACTTC

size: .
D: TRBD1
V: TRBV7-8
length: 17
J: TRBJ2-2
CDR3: CASSLSRQGLGAGELFF
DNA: TGTGCCAGCAGCTTATCCCGACAGGGATTAGGGGCCGGGGAGCTGTTTTTT

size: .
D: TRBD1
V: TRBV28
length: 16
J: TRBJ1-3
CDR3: CASSPLDRAVGNTIYF
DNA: TGTGCCAGCAGTCCCCTGGACAGGGCCGTAGGAAACACCATATATTTT

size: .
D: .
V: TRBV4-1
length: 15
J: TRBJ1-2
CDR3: CASSLPGGPHYGYTF
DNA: TGCGCCAGCAGCCTCCCCGGCGGGCCCCACTATGGCTACACCTTC

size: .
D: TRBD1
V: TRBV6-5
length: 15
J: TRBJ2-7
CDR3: CASTNGQGARNEQYF
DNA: TGTGCCAGCACCAACGGACAGGGGGCGCGTAACGAGCAGTACTTC

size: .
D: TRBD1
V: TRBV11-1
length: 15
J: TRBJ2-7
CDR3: CASSSTGGSSYEQYF
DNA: TGTGCCAGCAGCTCGACAGGGGGAAGTTCATACGAGCAGTACTTC

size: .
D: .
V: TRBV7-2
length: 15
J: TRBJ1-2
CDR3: CASSFEQSSNYGYTF
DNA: TGTGCCAGCAGCTTTGAACAGTCTTCCAACTATGGCTACACCTTC

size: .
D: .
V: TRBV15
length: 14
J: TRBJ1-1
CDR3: CATSRDGGYTEAFF
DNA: TGTGCCACCAGCAGAGATGGGGGCTACACTGAAGCTTTCTTT

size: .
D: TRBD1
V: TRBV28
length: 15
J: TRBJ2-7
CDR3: CASSPGTGNSYEQYF
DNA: TGTGCCAGCAGTCCCGGGACAGGGAATTCCTACGAGCAGTACTTC

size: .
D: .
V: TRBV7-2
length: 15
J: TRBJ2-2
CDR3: CASSFRSANTGELFF
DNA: TGTGCCAGCAGCTTCCGGAGCGCGAACACCGGGGAGCTGTTTTTT

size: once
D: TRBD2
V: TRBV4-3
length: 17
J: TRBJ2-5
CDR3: CASSQVLAGGRRETQYF
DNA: TGCGCCAGCAGCCAAGTCCTAGCGGGGGGGCGTCGAGAGACCCAGTACTTC

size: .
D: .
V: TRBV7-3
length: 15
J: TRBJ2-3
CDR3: CASSLRGSRPDTQYF
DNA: TGTGCCAGCAGCTTAAGAGGTAGTCGGCCGGATACGCAGTATTTT